These 24 T cell receptor beta chains were all obtained from the same sample, sequenced in a study of blood T cell repertoires in COVID-19. Assay: immunoSEQ multiplex PCR; the TCRdb copy retains only in-frame clones and omits some. The sample shows about 200,000 clones, 85% to 90% of them seen only once. The sequenced sample was peripheral blood. Source of these receptors: a woman in her 70s with acute or convalescent COVID-19.

The V gene is TRBV6-5, the J gene TRBJ1-1, with TRBD1 matching 9 bases. Germline V lookup: CDR1 MNHEY, CDR2 SVGAGI. The length of the CDR3 is 15 residues. Losses at the gene ends were 0 bases for V and 5 bases for J; bases not matched to a gene: 4. CDR3 sequence (DNA): TGTGCCAGCAGTTACTCCAACAGGGGGCTTACTGAAGCTTTCTTT. Protein product: CASSYSNRGLTEAFF.

The genes are TRBV18 and TRBJ1-2; TRBD1 might be the D (6 bases). Germline loops: CDR1 KGHSH, CDR2 LQKENI. The CDR3 covers 15 residues. V lost 5 bases to trimming and J lost 4 bases, with 17 bases between them. The CDR3 reads CASSTGRGSTYGYTF. The CDR3 bases are TGTGCCAGCTCAACAGGGAGGGGTTCGACCTATGGCTACACCTTC.

The V and J genes are TRBV5-1 and TRBJ2-7; 8 bases match TRBD2. This CDR3 is built from 15 residues. Trimming cost V 0 bases and J 3 bases; bases outside gene matches: 5. Germline values: CDR1 SGHRS, CDR2 YFSETQ. CDR3 protein: CASSLEVAGSYEQYF. DNA for the CDR3: TGCGCCAGCAGCTTGGAGGTAGCGGGAAGCTACGAGCAGTACTTC. Combining the CDR3 with reference TRBV5-1 and TRBJ2-7 gives the whole variable domain KAGVTQTPRYLIKTRGQQVTLSCSPISGHRSVSWYQQTPGQGLQFLFEYFSETQRNKGNFPGRFSGRQFSNSRSEMNVSTLELGDSALYLCASSLEVAGSYEQYFGPGTRLTVT.

The rearrangement links TRBV10-3 to TRBJ2-5, with 8 bases identical to TRBD2. V lost 3 bases, J lost 3 bases, and 12 bases stayed unmatched. CDR3 size: 17 residues. The V gene's germline CDR1 is ENHRY and CDR2 SYGVKD. The CDR3 sequence is CAISDLGLRGAEETQYF. CDR3 nucleotide sequence: TGTGCCATCAGTGACCTCGGGTTGCGGGGGGCCGAAGAGACCCAGTACTTC.

This sequence joins TRBV4-3 and TRBJ2-7; 8 bases align to TRBD1. The V segment lost 0 bases and the J segment 4 bases; nucleotides outside the gene matches: 5. The germline gives CDR1 LGHNA, CDR2 YSLEER. CDR3 length equals 15 residues. CDR3 residues: CASSQERTGWYEQYF. Here the CDR3 DNA reads TGCGCCAGCAGCCAAGAGAGGACAGGGTGGTACGAGCAGTACTTC.

The chain is built from TRBV7-7 and TRBJ2-2, with TRBD1 identical over 9 bases. J gave up 6 bases and V 3 bases, and 5 bases lay outside the gene matches. CDR3 length: 15 amino acids. CDR1 is SSHAT and CDR2 is FNYEAQ in the germline V gene (reference sequence). The CDR3 DNA reads as TGTGCCAGCAGCTTGGGACAGGGTATCCCCGGGGAGCTGTTTTTT. It encodes CASSLGQGIPGELFF.

V is TRBV24-1 and J is TRBJ1-2; TRBD1 agrees at 7 bases. This CDR3 region has 15 residues. Germline trimming cut 4 bases from V and 4 bases from J; bases unmatched to any gene: 8. Per the germline V gene, CDR1 is KGHDR and CDR2 is SFDVKD. The CDR3 loop reads CATSDRRTGPYGYTF. CDR3 bases: TGTGCCACCAGTGACCGACGGACAGGCCCCTATGGCTACACCTTC.

The CDR3 DNA reads as TGTGCCAGCAGCTCGCGGGTGGAGGCAGTTGGGACCCAGTACTTC. Translating gives CASSSRVEAVGTQYF. The V call is TRBV3-1 (or the pseudogene TRBV3-2), the J call TRBJ2-5; possibly TRBD2 for D (5 bases). The length of the CDR3 is 15 residues. V lost 5 bases and J 7 bases, leaving 20 bases between the germline ends. Germline lookup yields CDR1 LGHDT and CDR2 YNNKEL (reference sequence).

The chain is built from TRBV7-6 and TRBJ1-6; tentatively, D is TRBD1 (5 bases). This CDR3 region has 15 residues. V was clipped by 0 bases and J by 10 bases, with 13 bases between them. Germline CDR1 and CDR2: SGHVS and FNYEAQ. The CDR3 loop is CASSLADSRGSPLHF. The CDR3 region has the DNA TGTGCCAGCAGCTTAGCGGACTCCCGGGGGTCACCCCTCCACTTT.

In the case of this clone: Other DNA variants within this sample encode the same CDR3. V gene TRBV7-2 combines with J gene TRBJ1-5; a possible D gene is TRBD1 (5 bases). CDR3 size: 14 residues. The V gene's germline CDR1 is SGHTA and CDR2 FQGNSA. V lost 2 bases, J lost 2 bases, and 7 bases lay in between. CDR3 bases: TGTGCCAGCAGCTTATTAGGGGGCAATCAGCCCCAGCATTTT. This sequence encodes CASSLLGGNQPQHF.

The gene calls are TRBV2 and TRBJ1-1; TRBD1 agrees at 7 bases. Germline V lookup: CDR1 SNHLY, CDR2 FYNNEI. The CDR3 runs to 15 residues. V gave up 3 bases and J gave up 1 base; unmatched junction bases: 5. The CDR3 sequence is CASSERGLSNTEAFF. CDR3 coding DNA: TGTGCCAGCAGTGAGAGGGGGCTGTCGAACACTGAAGCTTTCTTT.

The chain uses TRBV7-9 and TRBJ2-3; D call uncertain. Trimming removed 6 bases at V and 5 bases at J, with 9 bases between. This CDR3 is built from 12 residues. Germline CDR1 SEHNR, CDR2 FQNEAQ (reference sequence). CDR3 protein: CASSLHGDTQYF. CDR3 coding DNA: TGTGCCAGCAGTTTACACGGAGATACGCAGTATTTT.

The chain is built from TRBV2 and TRBJ1-6, with D possibly being TRBD1 (6 bases). This CDR3 spans 15 amino acids. Trimming cost V 3 bases and J 7 bases, with 13 bases left between them. The germline CDR1 and CDR2 sequences are SNHLY and FYNNEI. The CDR3 nucleotides are TGTGCCAGCAGTGATTTTACAGACAGGAATTCACCCCTCCACTTT. Protein: CASSDFTDRNSPLHF.

The chain uses TRBV5-5 and TRBJ2-7; 10 bases fit TRBD1. In germline, CDR1 is SGHKS, CDR2 YYEKEE (reference sequence). This CDR3 has 14 residues. After removal of 3 bases from V and 3 bases from J, the junction contained 3 bases not matched to a gene. CDR3 bases: TGTGCCAGCAGCTCCCGGGACAGGGGCTACGAGCAGTACTTC. This gives the protein CASSSRDRGYEQYF.

The chain joins TRBV2 to TRBJ1-5; D may be TRBD1 (6 bases). The CDR3 sequence is 15 residues long. V was clipped by 6 bases and J by 3 bases, with 15 bases between them. Germline lookup yields CDR1 SNHLY and CDR2 FYNNEI. CDR3: CASREQDSHNQPQHF. DNA for the CDR3: TGTGCCAGCAGGGAACAGGACAGCCACAATCAGCCCCAGCATTTT.

The V and J genes are TRBV10-1 and TRBJ2-1, with 9 bases identical to TRBD1. The trim removed 3 bases at V and 2 bases at J, leaving 2 bases unmatched. The germline CDR1 and CDR2 sequences are WNHNN and SYGVQD (reference sequence). CDR3 length: 15 residues. The CDR3 reads CASSDGTGPYNEQFF. CDR3 coding DNA: TGCGCCAGCAGTGATGGGACAGGGCCCTACAATGAGCAGTTCTTC.

V and J are TRBV7-2 and TRBJ2-1, with D possibly being TRBD2 (5 bases). This CDR3 has 14 residues. Trimming shortened V by 2 bases and J by 5 bases, and 10 bases separated the two germline ends. Germline assignment: CDR1 SGHTA and CDR2 FQGNSA. The CDR3 DNA follows: TGTGCCAGCAGCTTAACCGGACTTAACAATGAGCAGTTCTTC. This translates into CASSLTGLNNEQFF.

The rearrangement uses TRBV5-1 and TRBJ1-1; tentative D call: TRBD1 (5 bases). V lost 7 bases and J 0 bases, leaving 19 bases between the germline ends. This CDR3 is 16 amino acids long. Per germline, CDR1 SGHRS and CDR2 YFSETQ. The CDR3 DNA sequence: TGCGCCAGCGGAATTGGATGGGGCTCAATGAACACTGAAGCTTTCTTT. Its protein product is CASGIGWGSMNTEAFF.

Here the CDR3 reads CASSLQGQNYGYTF. The CDR3 DNA is TGCGCCAGCAGCTTGCAGGGCCAGAACTATGGCTACACCTTC. This rearrangement joins TRBV5-1 to TRBJ1-2; D might be TRBD1 (5 bases). The V and J ends lost 1 base and 2 bases respectively, with 9 bases between them. This CDR3 has 14 amino acids. Germline loops: CDR1 SGHRS, CDR2 YFSETQ.

The chain recombines TRBV5-1 with TRBJ2-7; TRBD1 matches 7 bases. The CDR3 covers 15 residues. The germline gives CDR1 SGHRS, CDR2 YFSETQ. Trimming took 0 bases from V and 3 from J; bases not matched to a gene: 6. CDR3 region: CASSLATGEIYEQYF. Here the CDR3 DNA reads TGCGCCAGCAGCTTGGCTACAGGGGAGATCTACGAGCAGTACTTC.

As for this clone: The same CDR3 arises from other DNA sequences in this sample as well. The chain carries TRBV5-1 and TRBJ1-1, with D tentatively TRBD1 (5 bases). This CDR3 comprises 13 residues. Trimming removed 2 bases at V and 3 bases at J, with 8 bases between. In germline, CDR1 is SGHRS, CDR2 YFSETQ. The CDR3 DNA follows: TGCGCCAGCAGCTTTACGGGGGACACTGAAGCTTTCTTT. Translated, it gives CASSFTGDTEAFF.

J is TRBJ2-3 and V is TRBV7-6; TRBD2 matches 7 bases. Germline V gene data show CDR1 as SGHVS and CDR2 as FNYEAQ. V was clipped by 6 bases and J by 5 bases; unmatched bases: 8. The CDR3 has 14 residues. CDR3 nucleotide sequence: TGTGCCAGCAGACATCCAAGGGAGGGAGATACGCAGTATTTT. The encoded protein is CASRHPREGDTQYF.

This clone was found many times. This chain links TRBV9 with TRBJ1-2; no clear D. Per germline, CDR1 SGDLS and CDR2 YYNGEE. The CDR3 runs to 12 residues. The V end lost 4 bases, the J end lost 8 bases, and 12 bases lay between the germline ends. The chain's CDR3 is CASSKTPTGYTF. The CDR3 coding sequence is TGTGCCAGCAGCAAGACTCCCACGGGCTACACCTTC.

V usage is TRBV28 and J usage is TRBJ2-7; 7 bases align to TRBD1. The V gene end was trimmed by 7 bases and the J gene end by 3 bases; junction bases not matched to a gene: 12. From germline, CDR1 is MDHEN and CDR2 SYDVKM. This CDR3 is 15 amino acids long. The CDR3 spells CASTTGAFQIYEQYF. CDR3 bases: TGTGCCAGCACCACAGGGGCCTTCCAAATCTACGAGCAGTACTTC.